The 25 T cell receptor beta chains in this list originate from one sample, sequenced in a study of OX40 agonist ivuxolimab in advanced cancers. Libraries were prepared by immunoSEQ multiplex PCR; TCRdb keeps only in-frame clonotypes and omits some of them. The sample shows some 60,000 clones, 85% to 90% of them seen only once. Sequenced material: CD4+ or CD8+ T cells sorted from blood, taken in a trial of the OX40 agonist ivuxolimab. These receptor sequences come from an adult with an advanced solid tumor such as melanoma, head and neck, liver or kidney cancer.

The rearrangement links TRBV14 to TRBJ2-2; 8 bases map to TRBD1. V lost 2 bases and J lost 5; bases outside the gene matches: 7. Germline-derived CDR1 and CDR2 are SGHDN and FVKESK. This CDR3 has 16 residues. CDR3 loop: CASSQSDRGWTGELFF. Written as DNA, the CDR3 is TGTGCCAGCAGCCAAAGCGACAGGGGATGGACCGGGGAGCTGTTTTTT.

This chain uses TRBV9 with TRBJ2-4; D is possibly TRBD1 (6 bases). Germline CDR1 reads SGDLS; CDR2 reads YYNGEE. V dropped 0 bases and J dropped 4 bases, with 8 bases sitting between them. The CDR3 is 14 residues long. This chain's CDR3 is CASSVGGPKNIQYF. The CDR3 DNA reads as TGTGCCAGCAGCGTAGGGGGGCCTAAAAACATTCAGTACTTC.

The chain recombines TRBV28 with TRBJ2-7; 9 nucleotides match TRBD1. In germline, CDR1 is MDHEN, CDR2 SYDVKM. V dropped 3 bases and J dropped 4; count of bases not matched to a gene: 7. The CDR3 totals 15 residues. CDR3 loop: CASSLSGTGSYEQYF. As DNA, the CDR3 is TGTGCCAGCAGTTTGAGCGGGACAGGGTCTTACGAGCAGTACTTC.

The chain carries TRBV5-1 and TRBJ2-3; D not resolved. The CDR3 has 12 residues. The germline CDR1 and CDR2 sequences are SGHRS and YFSETQ. V was trimmed by 4 bases and J by 2 bases, leaving 5 bases between them. CDR3 amino acids: CASSPSTDTQYF. CDR3 bases: TGCGCCAGCAGCCCCTCCACAGATACGCAGTATTTT.

This clone has a handful of counts. This chain joins TRBV7-3 and TRBJ2-2, with TRBD2 as a possible D gene (5 bases). The CDR3 extends over 15 amino acids. V lost 1 base, J lost 7 bases, and 13 bases lay in between. Germline-derived CDR1 and CDR2 are SGHTA and FQGTGA. CDR3 sequence reads: CASSLSGSGYGELFF. CDR3 coding DNA: TGTGCCAGCAGCTTAAGTGGCTCGGGATACGGGGAGCTGTTTTTT.

The chain carries TRBV11-3 and TRBJ1-2; 12 bases match TRBD1. The ends lost 5 bases at V and 8 bases at J; junction bases unmatched: 6. Germline CDR1 is SGHNT and CDR2 is YENEEA. CDR3 size: 14 residues. As DNA, the CDR3 is TGTGCCAGCAGCACGGGACAGGGGGCGGCGGGCTACACCTTC. Translation gives CASSTGQGAAGYTF.

J is TRBJ1-2 and V is TRBV4-3; no definite D call. This CDR3 has 15 amino acids. Germline assignment: CDR1 LGHNA and CDR2 YSLEER. V was cut by 4 bases and J by 6 bases, with 18 bases left in between. CDR3 nucleotide sequence: TGCGCCAGCAGCCCAACCGGGCGGTCGAACGATGGCTACACCTTC. It translates to CASSPTGRSNDGYTF.

The chain joins TRBV18 to TRBJ2-1; 7 nucleotides line up with TRBD2. Per germline, CDR1 KGHSH and CDR2 LQKENI. With V trimmed by 2 bases and J by 4 bases, 5 bases remained unmatched. CDR3 size: 15 residues. This CDR3 reads CASSPETSSYNEQFF. Here the CDR3 DNA reads TGTGCCAGCTCACCAGAGACTAGCAGTTACAATGAGCAGTTCTTC.

The rearrangement joins TRBV6-1 to TRBJ1-5; TRBD1 matches at 8 bases. Trimming at V came to 7 bases and at J to 5 bases, leaving 4 bases not matched to a gene. The CDR3 has 13 residues. CDR1 is MNHNS and CDR2 is SASEGT in the germline V gene. The CDR3 DNA sequence: TGTGCCAGCATCCAACAGGGGGATCAGCCCCAGCATTTT. It codes for CASIQQGDQPQHF.

This clone was seen once. CDR3 sequence reads: CAWSFQGAETQYF. CDR3 coding DNA: TGTGCCTGGAGTTTTCAGGGGGCCGAGACCCAGTACTTC. The chain combines TRBV30 with TRBJ2-5; 8 bases match TRBD1. The germline V gene encodes CDR1 GTSNPN and CDR2 SVGIG (reference sequence). The CDR3 is 13 residues long. The trim removed 2 bases at V and 5 bases at J, leaving 4 bases unmatched.

The J gene is TRBJ1-2, the V gene TRBV12-5; D is unresolved. Between the trimmed V and J ends, which lost 7 bases and 4 bases, there was a span of 13 bases. The CDR3 has 13 amino acids. Germline V gene data show CDR1 as LGHNT and CDR2 as FRNRAP. The DNA for the CDR3 is TGTGCTAGTGCCACCTCATCGACCTATGGCTACACCTTC. Translated, it gives CASATSSTYGYTF.

This chain uses TRBV5-4 with TRBJ1-4, with D uncertain. CDR1 is SGHNT, CDR2 YYREEE, per germline (reference sequence). V shed 3 bases and J shed 3 bases, with 12 bases lying between them. The CDR3 has 15 amino acids. CDR3 region: CASSSRGEANEKLFF. In DNA, the CDR3 is TGTGCCAGCAGCTCACGTGGGGAGGCTAATGAAAAACTGTTTTTT.

The chain has TRBV6-5 and TRBJ1-2; 9 bases are a match to TRBD1. The CDR3 is made up of 15 amino acids. Germline CDR1 MNHEY, CDR2 SVGAGI. Unmatched junction bases numbered 12, after V lost 7 bases and J lost 6 bases. The CDR3 region has the DNA TGTGCCAGCACCCTCACCGAGACAGGGGGAGATGGCTACACCTTC. It translates to CASTLTETGGDGYTF.

The J gene is TRBJ2-2, the V gene TRBV28, with D perhaps TRBD2 (7 bases). Trimming removed 2 bases at V and 4 bases at J, with 11 bases between. The CDR3 length is 15 residues. Germline values: CDR1 MDHEN, CDR2 SYDVKM. The CDR3 loop is CASSLGGGGTGELFF. CDR3 nucleotide sequence: TGTGCCAGCAGTTTAGGGGGAGGGGGCACCGGGGAGCTGTTTTTT.

In its sample, this clone was seen a few times. V and J are TRBV5-1 and TRBJ2-6; D call uncertain. The CDR3 extends over 14 amino acids. CDR1 is SGHRS and CDR2 is YFSETQ in the germline V gene. V gave up 9 bases and J gave up 2 bases, with 12 bases separating them. CDR3 protein: CATKQSPGANVLTF. DNA of the CDR3: TGCGCCACCAAACAGAGCCCTGGGGCCAACGTCCTGACTTTC.

The chain has TRBV5-1 and TRBJ1-1, with 8 bases aligning to TRBD1. V was pared by 2 bases and J by 1 base, with 4 bases of the junction left unmatched. The CDR3 extends over 15 amino acids. Germline assignment: CDR1 SGHRS and CDR2 YFSETQ. In nucleotides, the CDR3 is TGCGCCAGCAGCTTTAGGACAGGGAAGAACACTGAAGCTTTCTTT. Protein product: CASSFRTGKNTEAFF.

Only one count was recorded for this clone. The rearrangement joins TRBV11-1 to TRBJ2-5; perhaps TRBD1 as D (6 bases). Germline V lookup: CDR1 SGHAT, CDR2 FQDESV (reference sequence). Trimming left V 4 bases short and J 5 bases short, with 17 bases between. CDR3 length: 15 amino acids. The CDR3: CASSSYSGAWETQYF. In DNA, the CDR3 is TGTGCCAGCAGCTCTTATTCAGGGGCCTGGGAGACCCAGTACTTC.

This clone was seen more than once but under ten times. The genes are TRBV5-1 and TRBJ2-2; tentatively, D is TRBD2 (6 bases). V was trimmed by 4 bases and J by 0 bases, leaving 7 bases between them. Germline assignment: CDR1 SGHRS and CDR2 YFSETQ. This CDR3 contains 14 residues. Written as DNA, the CDR3 is TGCGCCAGCAGCACGGGGGCGAACACCGGGGAGCTGTTTTTT. As protein: CASSTGANTGELFF.

The chain recombines TRBV4-3 with TRBJ2-3; TRBD1 agrees at 7 bases. The CDR3 covers 14 residues. Trimming removed 1 base from V and 10 bases from J; junction bases left unmatched: 8. CDR1 is LGHNA and CDR2 is YSLEER in the germline V gene. The CDR3 reads CASSQATGKGAQYF. CDR3 DNA sequence: TGCGCCAGCAGCCAAGCGACAGGGAAGGGGGCGCAGTATTTT.

The J gene is TRBJ2-1, the V gene TRBV6-6; TRBD1 matches at 7 bases. Germline CDR1 MNHNY, CDR2 SVGAGI (reference sequence). The junction had 7 bases not matched to a gene; V was cut back by 4 bases and J by 4 bases. This CDR3 comprises 15 residues. The CDR3 region is CASSFRDRQYNEQFF. The CDR3 DNA follows: TGTGCCAGCAGTTTTCGGGACAGACAATACAATGAGCAGTTCTTC.

Here the CDR3 DNA reads TGTGCCAGCAGCTTGGAGGTCTCTAACTATGGCTACACCTTC. It yields the protein CASSLEVSNYGYTF. This chain joins TRBV7-2 and TRBJ1-2; D is unresolved. This CDR3 has 14 residues. The V gene's germline CDR1 is SGHTA and CDR2 FQGNSA. Deletions cut 3 bases from V and 0 bases from J, with 8 bases between.

This chain uses TRBV7-2 with TRBJ2-5; D gene ambiguous. Germline lookup yields CDR1 SGHTA and CDR2 FQGNSA. The ends were cut back, 3 bases at V and 2 bases at J, with 1 base in the middle. This CDR3 is built from 11 residues. CDR3 region: CASSLQETQYF. The CDR3 DNA sequence: TGTGCCAGCAGCTTGCAAGAGACCCAGTACTTC.

A word on this clone: The sample contains more than one DNA sequence encoding this CDR3. CDR3 nucleotides: TGTGCCAGCAGCTTAGGAATTTCCGCCACTGCGGGGGGAGGCACCATATATTTT. It codes for CASSLGISATAGGGTIYF. The chain combines TRBV13 with TRBJ1-3; TRBD1 is a possible D gene (5 bases). The germline V and J ends were trimmed by 0 bases and 9 bases, with 24 bases remaining between them. The CDR3 loop spans 18 amino acids. The V gene's germline CDR1 is PRHDT and CDR2 FYEKMQ (reference sequence).

The chain has TRBV7-6 and TRBJ2-1; D not resolved. This CDR3 contains 13 residues. Germline values: CDR1 SGHVS, CDR2 FNYEAQ. The V end lost 8 bases, the J end lost 8 bases, and 16 bases lay between the germline ends. CDR3 DNA: TGTGCCAGCCAGGCTAGTCGTCTCGATGAGCAGTTCTTC. Its translation: CASQASRLDEQFF.

The V gene is TRBV9, the J gene TRBJ1-5; 10 bases map to TRBD1. Trimming cost V 7 bases and J 2 bases; bases outside gene matches: 6. The CDR3 runs to 15 residues. The germline V gene encodes CDR1 SGDLS and CDR2 YYNGEE. CDR3 sequence (DNA): TGTGCCAGCGGGACAGGGGATTGGGGCAATCAGCCCCAGCATTTT. Translated, it gives CASGTGDWGNQPQHF.